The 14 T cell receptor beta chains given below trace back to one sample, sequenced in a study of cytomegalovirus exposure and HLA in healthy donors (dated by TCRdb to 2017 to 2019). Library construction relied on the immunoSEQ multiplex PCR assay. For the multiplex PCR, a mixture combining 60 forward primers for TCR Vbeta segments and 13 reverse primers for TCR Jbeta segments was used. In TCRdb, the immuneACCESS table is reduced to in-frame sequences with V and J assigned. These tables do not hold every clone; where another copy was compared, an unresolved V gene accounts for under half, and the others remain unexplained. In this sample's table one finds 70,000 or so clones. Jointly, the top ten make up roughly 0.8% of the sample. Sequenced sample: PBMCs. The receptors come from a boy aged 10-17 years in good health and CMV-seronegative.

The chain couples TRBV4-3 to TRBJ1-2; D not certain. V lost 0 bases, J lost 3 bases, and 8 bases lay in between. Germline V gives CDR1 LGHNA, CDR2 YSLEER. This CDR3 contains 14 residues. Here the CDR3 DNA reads TGCGCCAGCAGCCAAGATCGCGGGCACTATGGCTACACCTTC. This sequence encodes CASSQDRGHYGYTF.

The CDR3 nucleotides are TGTGCCAGCAGCTTTGGGACAGGGGGCGGTGATAGCTATGGCTACACCTTC. Amino acids: CASSFGTGGGDSYGYTF. The gene calls are TRBV11-3 and TRBJ1-2, with TRBD1 identical over 12 bases. CDR1 is SGHNT and CDR2 is YENEEA in the germline V gene. The V segment lost 3 bases and the J segment 4 bases; nucleotides outside the gene matches: 9. CDR3 length: 17 residues.

This CDR3 is CASSDPKGAGQETQYF. The CDR3 coding sequence is TGTGCCAGCAGTGACCCCAAGGGGGCAGGGCAAGAGACCCAGTACTTC. The chain uses TRBV6-1 and TRBJ2-5, with 7 bases that match TRBD1. With V trimmed by 3 bases and J by 2 bases, 9 bases remained unmatched. Germline CDR1 reads MNHNS; CDR2 reads SASEGT. This CDR3 has 16 residues.

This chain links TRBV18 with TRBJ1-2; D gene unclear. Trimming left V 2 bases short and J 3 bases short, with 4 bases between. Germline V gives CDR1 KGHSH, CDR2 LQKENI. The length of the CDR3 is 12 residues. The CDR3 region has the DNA TGTGCCAGCTCACCAGAGGACTATGGCTACACCTTC. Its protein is CASSPEDYGYTF.

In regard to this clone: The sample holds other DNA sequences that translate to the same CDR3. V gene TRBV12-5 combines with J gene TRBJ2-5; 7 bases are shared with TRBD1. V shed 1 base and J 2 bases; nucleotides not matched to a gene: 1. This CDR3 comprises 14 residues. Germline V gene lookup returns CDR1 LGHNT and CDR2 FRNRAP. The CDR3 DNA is TGTGCTAGTGGTTTGGGACAGGGACAAGAGACCCAGTACTTC. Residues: CASGLGQGQETQYF.

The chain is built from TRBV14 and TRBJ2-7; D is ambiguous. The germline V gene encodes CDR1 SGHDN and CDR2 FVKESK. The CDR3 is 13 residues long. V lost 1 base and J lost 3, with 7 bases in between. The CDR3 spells CASSQALLYEQYF. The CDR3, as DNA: TGTGCCAGCAGCCAAGCGCTACTCTACGAGCAGTACTTC.

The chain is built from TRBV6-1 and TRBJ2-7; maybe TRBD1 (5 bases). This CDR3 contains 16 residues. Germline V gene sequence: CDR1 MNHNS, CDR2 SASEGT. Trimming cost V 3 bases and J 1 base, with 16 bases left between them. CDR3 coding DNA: TGTGCCAGCAGTGACGCTGCCCAGGGATCGTCCTACGAGCAGTACTTC. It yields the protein CASSDAAQGSSYEQYF.

CDR3 loop: CASSLLDRDSYEQYF. DNA of the CDR3: TGCGCCAGCAGCTTACTCGACAGGGACTCCTACGAGCAGTACTTC. This chain joins TRBV5-1 and TRBJ2-7, with 7 bases identical to TRBD1. There are 15 residues in the CDR3. J was trimmed by 0 bases and V by 2 bases; bases with no gene match: 5. Germline assignment: CDR1 SGHRS and CDR2 YFSETQ.

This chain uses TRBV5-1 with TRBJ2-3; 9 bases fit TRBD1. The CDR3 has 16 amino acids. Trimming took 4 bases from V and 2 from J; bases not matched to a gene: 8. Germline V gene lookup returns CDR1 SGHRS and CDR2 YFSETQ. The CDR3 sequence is CASSEAGTGITDTQYF. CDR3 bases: TGCGCCAGCAGCGAGGCCGGGACAGGGATCACAGATACGCAGTATTTT.

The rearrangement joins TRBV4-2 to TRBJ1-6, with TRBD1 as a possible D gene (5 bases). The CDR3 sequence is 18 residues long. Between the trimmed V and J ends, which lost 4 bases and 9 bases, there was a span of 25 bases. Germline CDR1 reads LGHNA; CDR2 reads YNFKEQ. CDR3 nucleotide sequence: TGTGCCAGCAGCCGAAACTGGGGGACGGGAGGGGATTCTTCACCCCTCCACTTT. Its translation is CASSRNWGTGGDSSPLHF.

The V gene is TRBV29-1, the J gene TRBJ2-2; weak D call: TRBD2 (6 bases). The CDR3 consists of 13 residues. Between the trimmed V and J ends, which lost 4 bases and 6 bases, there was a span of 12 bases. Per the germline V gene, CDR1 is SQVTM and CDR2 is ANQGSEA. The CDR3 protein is CSVVTGAAGELFF. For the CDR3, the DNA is TGCAGCGTTGTTACGGGAGCGGCCGGGGAGCTGTTTTTT.

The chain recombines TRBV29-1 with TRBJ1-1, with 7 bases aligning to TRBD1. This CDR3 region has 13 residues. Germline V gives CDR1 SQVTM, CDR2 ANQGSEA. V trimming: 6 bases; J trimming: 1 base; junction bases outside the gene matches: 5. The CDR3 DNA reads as TGCAGCGTGTACAGGGGAGGGAACACTGAAGCTTTCTTT. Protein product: CSVYRGGNTEAFF.

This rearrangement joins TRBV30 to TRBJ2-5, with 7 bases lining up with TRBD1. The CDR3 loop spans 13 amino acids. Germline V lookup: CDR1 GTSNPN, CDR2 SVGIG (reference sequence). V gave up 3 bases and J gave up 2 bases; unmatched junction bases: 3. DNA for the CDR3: TGTGCCTGGAGGTGGGGACAGCAAGAGACCCAGTACTTC. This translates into CAWRWGQQETQYF.

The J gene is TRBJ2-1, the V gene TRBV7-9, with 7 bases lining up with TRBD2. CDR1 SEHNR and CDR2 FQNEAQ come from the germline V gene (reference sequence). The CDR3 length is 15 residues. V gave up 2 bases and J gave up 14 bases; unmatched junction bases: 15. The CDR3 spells CASSLTSGLVASEFF. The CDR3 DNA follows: TGTGCCAGCAGCTTAACTAGTGGACTAGTCGCTAGTGAGTTCTTC. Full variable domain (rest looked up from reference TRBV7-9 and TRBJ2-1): DTGVSQNPRHKITKRGQNVTFRCDPISEHNRLYWYRQTLGQGPEFLTYFQNEAQLEKSRLLSDRFSAERPKGSFSTLEIQRTEQGDSAMYLCASSLTSGLVASEFFGPGTRLTVL.